The source of this T cell receptor beta chain is a study of shared clonotypes between healthy human individuals. Overall study findings and caveats: Sample collection involved blood only; tissue repertoires are likely different.

In the case of this clone: As yet, its antigen is unknown.

The data were produced by immunoSEQ multiplex PCR, yet TCRdb's version contains in-frame clones alone and is incomplete. The data hold a few million clones, with approximately 94% observed a single time. The CDR3 covers 14 residues. Trimming pared 4 bases from V and 11 bases from J, leaving 19 bases between. CDR1 SGDLS and CDR2 YYNGEE come from the germline V gene. V usage is TRBV9 and J usage is TRBJ1-5; a weak D match, TRBD1 (5 bases). Sequenced material: naive CD4+ T cells sorted from blood. Documented subset: CD45RA+ positively selected. This receptor was taken from a man younger than 35 in good health. The CDR3, as DNA: TGTGCCAGCAGCCCAGGGACCGCTCCTGGGACCCAGCATTTT. Translating gives CASSPGTAPGTQHF.